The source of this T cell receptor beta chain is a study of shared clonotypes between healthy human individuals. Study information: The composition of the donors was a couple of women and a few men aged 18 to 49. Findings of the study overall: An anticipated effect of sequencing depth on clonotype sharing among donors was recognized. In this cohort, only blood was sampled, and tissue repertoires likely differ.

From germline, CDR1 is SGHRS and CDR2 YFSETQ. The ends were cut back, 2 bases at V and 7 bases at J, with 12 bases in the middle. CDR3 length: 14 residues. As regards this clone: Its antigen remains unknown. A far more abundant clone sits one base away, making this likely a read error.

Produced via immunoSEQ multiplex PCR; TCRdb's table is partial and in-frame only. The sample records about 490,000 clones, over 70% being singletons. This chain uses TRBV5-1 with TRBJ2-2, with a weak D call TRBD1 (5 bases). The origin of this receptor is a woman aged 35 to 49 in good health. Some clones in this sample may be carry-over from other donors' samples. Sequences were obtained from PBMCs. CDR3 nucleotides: TGCGCCAGCAGCTTAGCACAGGCCCACGGGGAGCTGTTTTTT. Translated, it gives CASSLAQAHGELFF.